This T cell receptor (beta chain) is from a study of OX40 agonist ivuxolimab in advanced cancers. About the research overall: A partial response was reached by three patients: one with hepatocellular carcinoma and two with cutaneous melanoma.

CDR1 MDHEN and CDR2 SYDVKM come from the germline V gene. CDR3 size: 12 residues. V gave up 6 bases and J gave up 7 bases, with 12 bases separating them. Repertoires were generated with immunoSEQ multiplex PCR, while TCRdb's copy carries only in-frame clones and drops some. The repertoire consists of over 100,000 clones, with 85% to 90% occurring once and the leading ten covering approximately 0.51%. V and J are TRBV28 and TRBJ1-2, with D perhaps TRBD1 (5 bases). The sample here was CD4+ or CD8+ T cells sorted from blood, taken in a trial of the OX40 agonist ivuxolimab. This TCR derives from an adult with an advanced solid tumor such as melanoma, head and neck, liver or kidney cancer. The DNA for the CDR3 is TGTGCCAGCAGCGAACAGGTCCGTGGCTACACCTTC. Its translation is CASSEQVRGYTF.